This T cell receptor (beta chain) was found in a study of Graves' ophthalmopathy and Graves' hyperthyroidism. There are 13 residues in the CDR3. V was cut by 5 bases and J by 8 bases, with 15 bases left in between. The sequenced template was RNA, covering the TCR beta CDR3 region. The authors performed first-round RT-PCR with HTBI primers and then a second-round multiplex PCR. Each CDR3 protein is one row after TCRdb ran MiXCR on the multiplex PCR reads. The profile shows 620,000 or so distinct CDR3 sequences, about a fifth of them singletons. V and J are TRBV12-3 or TRBV12-4 and TRBJ1-2; no clear D gene. Material: peripheral blood. The receptor's source is a woman under 30 with stable Graves' hyperthyroidism. Some clones in this sample may be carry-over from other donors' samples. DNA of the CDR3: TGTGCCAGCAGTCTAGGACGCCTTGTGGGCTACACCTTC. The encoded protein is CASSLGRLVGYTF.